This TCR beta chain was captured by sequencing in a study of cytomegalovirus exposure and HLA in healthy donors. The CDR3 spans 13 residues. V dropped 7 bases and J dropped 3 bases, with 9 bases sitting between them. The germline gives CDR1 SEHNR, CDR2 FQNEAQ (reference sequence). About this clone: Its antigen remains unidentified.

Study-level findings and limits: Cytomegalovirus status was reportedly diagnosed by the classifier with high specificity and sensitivity. TCR sequences were mostly rare, though some public TCRs occurred in many donors. The authors considered a cluster of highly shared sequence variants likely to be a sequencing artifact.

PCR employed 60 Vbeta and 13 Jbeta primers. Libraries were prepared by immunoSEQ multiplex PCR; TCRdb keeps only in-frame clonotypes and omits some of them. The sample yields fewer than 150,000 clones, about three quarters seen once. V is TRBV7-9 and J is TRBJ1-4, with D perhaps matching TRBD1 (5 bases). This TCR came from a man aged 35-49 years in good health and CMV-seropositive. Source material: PBMCs. CDR3 in amino acids: CASNPRANEKLFF. The CDR3 region has the DNA TGTGCCAGCAATCCCAGGGCTAATGAAAAACTGTTTTTT.